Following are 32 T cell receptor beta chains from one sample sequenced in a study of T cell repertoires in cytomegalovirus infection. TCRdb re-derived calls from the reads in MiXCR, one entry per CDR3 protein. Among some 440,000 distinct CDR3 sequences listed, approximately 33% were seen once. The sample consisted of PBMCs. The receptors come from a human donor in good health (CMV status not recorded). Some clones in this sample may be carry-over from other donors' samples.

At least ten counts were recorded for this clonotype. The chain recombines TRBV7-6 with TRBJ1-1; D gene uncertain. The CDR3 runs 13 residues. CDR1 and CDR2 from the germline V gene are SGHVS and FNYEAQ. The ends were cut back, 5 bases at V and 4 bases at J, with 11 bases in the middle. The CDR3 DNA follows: TGTGCCAGCAGCGCGGGGATCGTCACTGAAGCTTTCTTT. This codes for CASSAGIVTEAFF. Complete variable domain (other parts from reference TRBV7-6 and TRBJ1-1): GAGVSQSPRYKVTKRGQDVALRCDPISGHVSLYWYRQALGQGPEFLTYFNYEAQQDKSGLPNDRFSAERPEGSISTLTIQRTEQRDSAMYRCASSAGIVTEAFFGQGTRLTVV.

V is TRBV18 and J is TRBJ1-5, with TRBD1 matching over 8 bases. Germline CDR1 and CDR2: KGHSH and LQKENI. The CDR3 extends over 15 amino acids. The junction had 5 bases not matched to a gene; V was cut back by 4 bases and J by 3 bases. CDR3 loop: CASSLGQDLNQPQHF. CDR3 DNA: TGTGCCAGCTCACTGGGACAGGACCTCAATCAGCCCCAGCATTTT.

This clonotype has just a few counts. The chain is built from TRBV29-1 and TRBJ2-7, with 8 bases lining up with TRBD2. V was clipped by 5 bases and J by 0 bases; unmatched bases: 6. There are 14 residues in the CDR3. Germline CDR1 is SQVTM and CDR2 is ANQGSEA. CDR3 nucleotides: TGCAGCGTTAGTGCGGGGGGCTCCTCCTACGAGCAGTACTTC. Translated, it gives CSVSAGGSSYEQYF.

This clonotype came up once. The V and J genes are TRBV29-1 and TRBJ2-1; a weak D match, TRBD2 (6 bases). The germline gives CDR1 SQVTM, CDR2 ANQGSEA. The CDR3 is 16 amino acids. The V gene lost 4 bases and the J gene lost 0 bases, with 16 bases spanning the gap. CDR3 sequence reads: CSVVVGLLSSYNEQFF. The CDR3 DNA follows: TGCAGCGTTGTAGTGGGACTTCTCAGCTCCTACAATGAGCAGTTCTTC.

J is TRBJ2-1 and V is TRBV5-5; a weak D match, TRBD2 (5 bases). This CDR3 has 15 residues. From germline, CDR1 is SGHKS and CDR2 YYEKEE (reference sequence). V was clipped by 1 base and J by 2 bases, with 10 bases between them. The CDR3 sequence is CASSLKLDAYNEQFF. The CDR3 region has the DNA TGTGCCAGCAGCTTGAAACTAGATGCCTACAATGAGCAGTTCTTC.

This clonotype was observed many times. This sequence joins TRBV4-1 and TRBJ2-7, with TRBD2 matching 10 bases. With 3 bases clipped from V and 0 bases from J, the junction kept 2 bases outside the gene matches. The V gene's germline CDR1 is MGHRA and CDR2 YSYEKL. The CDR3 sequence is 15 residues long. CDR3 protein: CASSQVAGGSYEQYF. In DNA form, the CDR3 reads TGCGCCAGCAGCCAGGTAGCGGGGGGCTCCTACGAGCAGTACTTC.

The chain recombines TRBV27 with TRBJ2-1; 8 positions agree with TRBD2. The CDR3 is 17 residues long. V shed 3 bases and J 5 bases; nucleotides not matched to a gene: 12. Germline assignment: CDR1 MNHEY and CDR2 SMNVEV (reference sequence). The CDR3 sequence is CASSFTSWGLDHNEQFF. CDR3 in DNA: TGTGCCAGCAGTTTCACCTCTTGGGGACTAGATCACAATGAGCAGTTCTTC.

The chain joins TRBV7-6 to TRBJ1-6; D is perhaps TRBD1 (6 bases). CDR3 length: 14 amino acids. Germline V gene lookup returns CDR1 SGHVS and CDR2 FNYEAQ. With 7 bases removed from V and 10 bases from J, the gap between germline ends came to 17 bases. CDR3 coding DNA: TGTGCCAGCACTAACACAGGGTCGGGATCACCCCTCCACTTT. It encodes CASTNTGSGSPLHF.

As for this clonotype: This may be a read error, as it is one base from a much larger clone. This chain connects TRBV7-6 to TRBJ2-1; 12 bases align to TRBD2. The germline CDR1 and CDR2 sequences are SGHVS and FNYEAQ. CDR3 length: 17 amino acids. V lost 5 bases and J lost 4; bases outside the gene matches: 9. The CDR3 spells CASSPQTSGGPYNEQFF. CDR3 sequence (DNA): TGTGCCAGCAGCCCTCAGACTAGCGGGGGCCCTTACAATGAGCAGTTCTTC.

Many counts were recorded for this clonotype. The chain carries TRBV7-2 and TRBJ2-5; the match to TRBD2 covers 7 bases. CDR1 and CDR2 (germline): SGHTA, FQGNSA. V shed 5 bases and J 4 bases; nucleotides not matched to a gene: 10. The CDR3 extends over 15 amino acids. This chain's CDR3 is CASSPYYASGETQYF. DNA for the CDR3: TGTGCCAGCAGCCCGTATTACGCTAGCGGAGAGACCCAGTACTTC.

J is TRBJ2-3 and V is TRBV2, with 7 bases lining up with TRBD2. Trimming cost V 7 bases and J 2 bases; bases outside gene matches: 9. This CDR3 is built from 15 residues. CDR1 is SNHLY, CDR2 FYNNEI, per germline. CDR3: CASTRDYLSTDTQYF. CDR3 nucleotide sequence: TGTGCCAGCACACGGGACTATTTATCCACAGATACGCAGTATTTT.

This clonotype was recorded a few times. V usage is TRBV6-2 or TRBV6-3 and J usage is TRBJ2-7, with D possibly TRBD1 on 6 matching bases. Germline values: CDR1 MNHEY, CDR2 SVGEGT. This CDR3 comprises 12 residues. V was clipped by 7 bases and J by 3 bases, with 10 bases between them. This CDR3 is CASTQQGYEQYF. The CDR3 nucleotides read TGTGCCAGCACCCAACAGGGCTACGAGCAGTACTTC.

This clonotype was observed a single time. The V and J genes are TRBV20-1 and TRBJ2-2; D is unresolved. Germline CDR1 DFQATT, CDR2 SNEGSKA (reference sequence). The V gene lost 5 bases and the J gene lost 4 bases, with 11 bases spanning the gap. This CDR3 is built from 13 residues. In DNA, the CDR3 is TGCAGTGCTTCGGTCATCGTCACCGGGGAGCTGTTTTTT. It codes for CSASVIVTGELFF.

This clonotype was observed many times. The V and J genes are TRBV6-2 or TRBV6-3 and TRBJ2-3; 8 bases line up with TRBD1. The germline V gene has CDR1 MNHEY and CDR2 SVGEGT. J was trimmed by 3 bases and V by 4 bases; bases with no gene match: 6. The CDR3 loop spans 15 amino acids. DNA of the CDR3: TGTGCCAGCAGTTTGACAGGGGAGTGGACAGATACGCAGTATTTT. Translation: CASSLTGEWTDTQYF.

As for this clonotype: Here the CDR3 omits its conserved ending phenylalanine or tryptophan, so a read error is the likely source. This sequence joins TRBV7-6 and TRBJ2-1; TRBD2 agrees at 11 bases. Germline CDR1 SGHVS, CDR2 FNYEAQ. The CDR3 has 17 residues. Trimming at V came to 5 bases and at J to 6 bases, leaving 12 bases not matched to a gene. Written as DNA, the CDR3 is TGTGCCAGCAGCCCTACACCGACTAGCGGGGTGCCCAATGAGCAGTTCTTA. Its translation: CASSPTPTSGVPNEQFL.

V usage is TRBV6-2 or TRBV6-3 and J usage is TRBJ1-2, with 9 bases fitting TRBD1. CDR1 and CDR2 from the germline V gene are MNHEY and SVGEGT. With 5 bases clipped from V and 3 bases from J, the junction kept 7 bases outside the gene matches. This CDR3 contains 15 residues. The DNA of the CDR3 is TGTGCCAGCAGTCCCCGGGACAGGGCTCACTATGGCTACACCTTC. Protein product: CASSPRDRAHYGYTF.

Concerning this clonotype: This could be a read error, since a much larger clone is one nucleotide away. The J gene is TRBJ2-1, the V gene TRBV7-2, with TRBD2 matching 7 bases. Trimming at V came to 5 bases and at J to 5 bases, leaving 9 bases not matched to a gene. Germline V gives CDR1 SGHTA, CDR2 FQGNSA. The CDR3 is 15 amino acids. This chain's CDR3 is CASSPLGRAHNEQFF. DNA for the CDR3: TGTGCCAGCAGCCCCCTGGGGAGGGCTCACAATGAGCAGTTCTTC.

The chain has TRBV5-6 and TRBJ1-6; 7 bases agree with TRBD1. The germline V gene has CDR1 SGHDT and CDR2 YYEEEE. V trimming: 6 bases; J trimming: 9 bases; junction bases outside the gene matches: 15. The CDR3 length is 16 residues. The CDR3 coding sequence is TGTGCCAGCACCCAGGGCGAGGGGGCCAGGAGTTCACCCCTCCACTTT. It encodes CASTQGEGARSSPLHF. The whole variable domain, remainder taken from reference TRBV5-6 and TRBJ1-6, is DAGVTQSPTHLIKTRGQQVTLRCSPKSGHDTVSWYQQALGQGPQFIFQYYEEEERQRGNFPDRFSGHQFPNYSSELNVNALLLGDSALYLCASTQGEGARSSPLHFGNGTRLTVT.

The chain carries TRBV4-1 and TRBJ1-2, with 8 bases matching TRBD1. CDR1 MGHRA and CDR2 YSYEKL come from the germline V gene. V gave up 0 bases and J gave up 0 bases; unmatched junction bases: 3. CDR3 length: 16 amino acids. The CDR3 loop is CASSQERTGTNYGYTF. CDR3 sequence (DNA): TGCGCCAGCAGCCAAGAGCGGACAGGGACTAACTATGGCTACACCTTC.

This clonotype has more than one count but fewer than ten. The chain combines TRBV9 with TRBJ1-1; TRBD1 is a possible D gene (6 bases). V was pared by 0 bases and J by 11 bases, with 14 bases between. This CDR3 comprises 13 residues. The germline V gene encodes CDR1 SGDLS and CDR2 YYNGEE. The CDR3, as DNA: TGTGCCAGCAGCGTAGTTGGGGGCGCTGGGGCTTTCTTT. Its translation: CASSVVGGAGAFF.

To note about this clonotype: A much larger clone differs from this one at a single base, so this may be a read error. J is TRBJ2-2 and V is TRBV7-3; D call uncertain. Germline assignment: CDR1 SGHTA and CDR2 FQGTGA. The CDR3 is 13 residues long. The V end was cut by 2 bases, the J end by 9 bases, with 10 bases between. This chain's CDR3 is CASSLDGTWELFF. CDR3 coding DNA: TGTGCCAGCAGCTTAGATGGTACCTGGGAGCTGTTTTTT. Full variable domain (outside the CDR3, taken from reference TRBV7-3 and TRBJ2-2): GAGVSQTPSNKVTEKGKYVELRCDPISGHTALYWYRQSLGQGPEFLIYFQGTGAADDSGLPNDRFFAVRPEGSVSTLKIQRTERGDSAVYLCASSLDGTWELFFGEGSRLTVL.

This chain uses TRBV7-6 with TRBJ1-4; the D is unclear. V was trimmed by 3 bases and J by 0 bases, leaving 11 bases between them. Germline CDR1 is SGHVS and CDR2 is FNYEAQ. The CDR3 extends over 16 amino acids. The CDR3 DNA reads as TGTGCCAGCAGCTTGACCCTAGGGACAACTAATGAAAAACTGTTTTTT. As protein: CASSLTLGTTNEKLFF.

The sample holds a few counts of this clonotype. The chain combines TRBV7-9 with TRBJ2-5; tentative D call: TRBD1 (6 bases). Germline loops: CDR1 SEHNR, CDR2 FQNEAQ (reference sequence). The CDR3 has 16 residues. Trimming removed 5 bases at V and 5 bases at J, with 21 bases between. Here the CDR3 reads CASSPPAGASRETQYF. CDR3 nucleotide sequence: TGTGCCAGCAGCCCCCCGGCAGGGGCAAGTCGGGAGACCCAGTACTTC. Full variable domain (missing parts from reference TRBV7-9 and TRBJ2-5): DTGVSQNPRHKITKRGQNVTFRCDPISEHNRLYWYRQTLGQGPEFLTYFQNEAQLEKSRLLSDRFSAERPKGSFSTLEIQRTEQGDSAMYLCASSPPAGASRETQYFGPGTRLLVL.

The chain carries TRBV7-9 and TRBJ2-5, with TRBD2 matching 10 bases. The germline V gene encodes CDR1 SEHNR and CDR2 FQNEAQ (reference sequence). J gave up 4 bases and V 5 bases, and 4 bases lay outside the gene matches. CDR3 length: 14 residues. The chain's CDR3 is CASSVIAGGETQYF. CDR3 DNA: TGTGCCAGCAGCGTAATAGCGGGGGGAGAGACCCAGTACTTC.

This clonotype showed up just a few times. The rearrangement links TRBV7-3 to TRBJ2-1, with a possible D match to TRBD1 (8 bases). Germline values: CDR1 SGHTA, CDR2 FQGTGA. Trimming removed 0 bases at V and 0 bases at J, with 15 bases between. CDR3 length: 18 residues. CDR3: CASSLTYHRGGSYNEQFF. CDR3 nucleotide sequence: TGTGCCAGCAGCTTAACGTACCACAGGGGGGGCTCCTACAATGAGCAGTTCTTC.

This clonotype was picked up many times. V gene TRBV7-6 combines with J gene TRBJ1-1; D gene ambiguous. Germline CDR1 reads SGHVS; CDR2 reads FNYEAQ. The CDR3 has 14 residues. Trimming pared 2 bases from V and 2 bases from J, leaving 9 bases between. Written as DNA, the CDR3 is TGTGCCAGCAGCTTATGGGAGGGTAACACTGAAGCTTTCTTT. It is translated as CASSLWEGNTEAFF.

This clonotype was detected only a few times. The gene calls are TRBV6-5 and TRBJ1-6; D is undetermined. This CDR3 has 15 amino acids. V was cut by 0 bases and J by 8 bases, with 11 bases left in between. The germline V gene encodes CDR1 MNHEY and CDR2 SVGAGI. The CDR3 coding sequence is TGTGCCAGCAGTTACTCCGCGAAGGGTGATTCACCCCTCCACTTT. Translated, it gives CASSYSAKGDSPLHF.

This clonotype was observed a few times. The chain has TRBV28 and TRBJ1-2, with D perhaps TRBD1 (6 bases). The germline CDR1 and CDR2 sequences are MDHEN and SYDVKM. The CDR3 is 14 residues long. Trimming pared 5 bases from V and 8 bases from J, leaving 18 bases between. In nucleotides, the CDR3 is TGTGCCAGCAGTCCAACTCCCAGGGGTGGAGGCTACACCTTC. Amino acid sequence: CASSPTPRGGGYTF.

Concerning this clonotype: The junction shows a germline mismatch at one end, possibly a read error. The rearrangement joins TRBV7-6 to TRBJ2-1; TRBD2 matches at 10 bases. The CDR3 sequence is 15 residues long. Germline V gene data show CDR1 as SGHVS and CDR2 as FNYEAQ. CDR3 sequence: CASSQTSGFYNEPFF. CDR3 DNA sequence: TGTGCCAGCAGCCAGACTAGCGGGTTCTACAATGAGCCGTTCTTC.

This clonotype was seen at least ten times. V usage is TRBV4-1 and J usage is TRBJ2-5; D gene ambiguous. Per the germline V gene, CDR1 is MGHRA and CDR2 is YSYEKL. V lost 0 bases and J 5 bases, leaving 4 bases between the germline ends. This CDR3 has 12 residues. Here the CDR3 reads CASSQDTETQYF. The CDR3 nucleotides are TGCGCCAGCAGCCAAGATACGGAGACCCAGTACTTC.

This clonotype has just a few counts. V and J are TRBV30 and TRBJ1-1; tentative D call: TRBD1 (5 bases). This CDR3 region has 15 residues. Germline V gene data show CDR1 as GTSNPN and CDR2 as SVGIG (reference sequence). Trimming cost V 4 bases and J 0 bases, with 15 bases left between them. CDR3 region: CAWMSGPGMNTEAFF. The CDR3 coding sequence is TGTGCCTGGATGTCCGGGCCAGGGATGAACACTGAAGCTTTCTTT. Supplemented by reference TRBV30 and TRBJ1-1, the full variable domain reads SQTIHQWPATLVQPVGSPLSLECTVEGTSNPNLYWYRQAAGRGLQLLFYSVGIGQISSEVPQNLSASRPQDRQFILSSKKLLLSDSGFYLCAWMSGPGMNTEAFFGQGTRLTVV.

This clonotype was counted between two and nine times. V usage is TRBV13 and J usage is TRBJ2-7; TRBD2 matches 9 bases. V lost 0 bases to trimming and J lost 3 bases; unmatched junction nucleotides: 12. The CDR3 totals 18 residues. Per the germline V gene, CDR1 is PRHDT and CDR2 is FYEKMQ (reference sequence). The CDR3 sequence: CASSLGLMASGDNYEQYF. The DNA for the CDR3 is TGTGCCAGCAGCTTAGGCCTAATGGCTAGCGGGGACAACTACGAGCAGTACTTC.